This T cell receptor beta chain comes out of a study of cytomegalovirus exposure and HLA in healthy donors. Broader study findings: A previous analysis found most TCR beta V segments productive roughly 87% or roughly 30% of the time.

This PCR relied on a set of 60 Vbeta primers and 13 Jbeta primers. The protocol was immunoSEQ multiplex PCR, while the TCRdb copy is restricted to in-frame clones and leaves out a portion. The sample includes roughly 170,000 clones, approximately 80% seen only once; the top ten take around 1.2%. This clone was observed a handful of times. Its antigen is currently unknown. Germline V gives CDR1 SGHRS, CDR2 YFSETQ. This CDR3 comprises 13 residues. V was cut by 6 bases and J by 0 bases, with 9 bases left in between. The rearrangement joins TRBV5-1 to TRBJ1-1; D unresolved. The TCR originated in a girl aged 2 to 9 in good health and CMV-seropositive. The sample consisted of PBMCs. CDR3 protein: CASTPGLNTEAFF. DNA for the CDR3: TGCGCCAGCACTCCGGGTTTGAACACTGAAGCTTTCTTT.